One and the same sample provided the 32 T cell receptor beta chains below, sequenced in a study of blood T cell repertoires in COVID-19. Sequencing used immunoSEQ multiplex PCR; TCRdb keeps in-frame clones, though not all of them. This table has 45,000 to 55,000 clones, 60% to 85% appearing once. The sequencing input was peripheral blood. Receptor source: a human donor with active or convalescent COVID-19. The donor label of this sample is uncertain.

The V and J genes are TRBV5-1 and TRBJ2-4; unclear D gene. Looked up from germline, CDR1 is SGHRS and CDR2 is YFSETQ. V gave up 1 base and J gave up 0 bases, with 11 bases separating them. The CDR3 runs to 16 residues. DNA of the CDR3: TGCGCCAGCAGCTTGACAGAACTCGTAGCCAAAAACATTCAGTACTTC. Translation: CASSLTELVAKNIQYF.

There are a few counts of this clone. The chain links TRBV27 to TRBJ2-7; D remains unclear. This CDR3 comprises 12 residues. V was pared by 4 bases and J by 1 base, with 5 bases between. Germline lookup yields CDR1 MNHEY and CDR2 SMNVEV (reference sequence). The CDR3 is CASSSNSYEQYF. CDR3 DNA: TGTGCCAGCAGTTCCAATTCCTACGAGCAGTACTTC.

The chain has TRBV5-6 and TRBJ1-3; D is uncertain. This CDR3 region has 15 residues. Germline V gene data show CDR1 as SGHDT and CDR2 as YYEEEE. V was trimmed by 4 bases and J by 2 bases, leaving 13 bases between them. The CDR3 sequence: CASSATWRAGNTIYF. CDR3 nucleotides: TGTGCCAGCAGCGCTACATGGAGGGCTGGAAACACCATATATTTT.

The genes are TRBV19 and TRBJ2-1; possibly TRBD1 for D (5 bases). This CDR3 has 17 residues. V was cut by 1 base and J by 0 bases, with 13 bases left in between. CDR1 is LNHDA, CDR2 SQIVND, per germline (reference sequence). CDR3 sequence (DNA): TGTGCCAGTAGTATAGGTAGGGGCCCTAGCTCCTACAATGAGCAGTTCTTC. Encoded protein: CASSIGRGPSSYNEQFF.

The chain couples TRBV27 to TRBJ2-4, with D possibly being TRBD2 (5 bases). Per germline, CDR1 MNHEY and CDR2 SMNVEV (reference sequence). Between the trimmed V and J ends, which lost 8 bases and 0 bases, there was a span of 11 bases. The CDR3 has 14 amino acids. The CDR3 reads CASAPGIAKNIQYF. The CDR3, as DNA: TGTGCCAGCGCCCCCGGGATAGCCAAAAACATTCAGTACTTC.

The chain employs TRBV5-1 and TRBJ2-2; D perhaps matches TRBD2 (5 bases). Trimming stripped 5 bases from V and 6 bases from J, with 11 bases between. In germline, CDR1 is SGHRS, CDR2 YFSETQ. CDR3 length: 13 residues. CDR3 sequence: CASREDLAGELFF. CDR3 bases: TGCGCCAGCAGGGAGGATTTGGCCGGGGAGCTGTTTTTT.

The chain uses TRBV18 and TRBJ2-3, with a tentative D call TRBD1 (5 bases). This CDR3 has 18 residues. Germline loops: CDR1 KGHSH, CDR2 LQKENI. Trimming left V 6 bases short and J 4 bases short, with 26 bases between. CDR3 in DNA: TGTGCCAGCTCGCACTCAGGGCTGGTGAGGTTGGACGCAGATACGCAGTATTTT. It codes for CASSHSGLVRLDADTQYF.

CDR3: CASSGNMNTEAFF. The CDR3, as DNA: TGTGCCAGCAGTGGCAACATGAACACTGAAGCTTTCTTT. The chain recombines TRBV6-2 or TRBV6-3 with TRBJ1-1; D uncertain. The CDR3 has 13 residues. Looked up from germline, CDR1 is MNHEY and CDR2 is SVGEGT. Trimming left V 5 bases short and J 0 bases short, with 7 bases between.

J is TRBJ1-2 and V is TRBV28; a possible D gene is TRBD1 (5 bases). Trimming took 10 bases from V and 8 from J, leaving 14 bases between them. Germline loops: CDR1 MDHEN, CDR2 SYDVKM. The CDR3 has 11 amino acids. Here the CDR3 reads CATPGGGGYTF. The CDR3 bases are TGTGCCACCCCGGGGGGAGGGGGCTACACCTTC.

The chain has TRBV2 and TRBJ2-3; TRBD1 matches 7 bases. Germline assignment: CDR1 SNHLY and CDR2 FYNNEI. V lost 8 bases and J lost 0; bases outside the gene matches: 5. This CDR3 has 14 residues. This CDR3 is CASFPGQSTDTQYF. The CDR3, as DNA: TGTGCCAGCTTTCCGGGACAGAGCACAGATACGCAGTATTTT.

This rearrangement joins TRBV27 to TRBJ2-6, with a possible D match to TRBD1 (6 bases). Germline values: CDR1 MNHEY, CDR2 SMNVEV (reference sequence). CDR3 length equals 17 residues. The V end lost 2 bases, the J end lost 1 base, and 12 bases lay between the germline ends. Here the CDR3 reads CASSLGRGLSGANVLTF. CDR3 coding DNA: TGTGCCAGCAGTTTAGGCAGGGGCCTATCTGGGGCCAACGTCCTGACTTTC. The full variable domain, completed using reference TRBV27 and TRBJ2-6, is EAQVTQNPRYLITVTGKKLTVTCSQNMNHEYMSWYRQDPGLGLRQIYYSMNVEVTDKGDVPEGYKVSRKEKRNFPLILESPSPNQTSLYFCASSLGRGLSGANVLTFGAGSRLTVL.

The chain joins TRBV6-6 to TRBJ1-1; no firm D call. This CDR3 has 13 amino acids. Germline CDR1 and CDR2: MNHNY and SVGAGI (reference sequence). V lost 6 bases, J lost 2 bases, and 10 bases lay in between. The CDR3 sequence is CASSPPGNTEAFF. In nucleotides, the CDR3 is TGTGCCAGCAGCCCCCCGGGAAACACTGAAGCTTTCTTT.

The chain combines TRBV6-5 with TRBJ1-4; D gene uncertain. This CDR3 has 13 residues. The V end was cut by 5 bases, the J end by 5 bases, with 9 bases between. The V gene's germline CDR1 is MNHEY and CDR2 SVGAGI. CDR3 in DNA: TGTGCCAGCAGTCCCCGTCTCAATGAAAAACTGTTTTTT. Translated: CASSPRLNEKLFF.

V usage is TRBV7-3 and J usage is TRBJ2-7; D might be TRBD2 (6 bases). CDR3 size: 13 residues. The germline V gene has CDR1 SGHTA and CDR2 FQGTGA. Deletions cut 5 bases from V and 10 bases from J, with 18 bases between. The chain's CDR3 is CASSPRGGVEQYF. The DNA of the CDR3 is TGTGCCAGCAGCCCGAGAGGCGGGGTGGAACAGTACTTC.

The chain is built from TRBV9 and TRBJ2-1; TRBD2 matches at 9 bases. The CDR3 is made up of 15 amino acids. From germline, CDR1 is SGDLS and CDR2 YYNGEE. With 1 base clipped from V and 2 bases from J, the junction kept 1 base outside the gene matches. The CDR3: CASSVLAGTYNEQFF. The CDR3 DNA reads TGTGCCAGCAGCGTACTAGCGGGGACCTACAATGAGCAGTTCTTC.

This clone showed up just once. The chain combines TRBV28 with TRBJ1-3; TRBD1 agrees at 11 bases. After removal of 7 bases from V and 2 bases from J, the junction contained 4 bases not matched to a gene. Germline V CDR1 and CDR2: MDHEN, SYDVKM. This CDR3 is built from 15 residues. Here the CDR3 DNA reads TGTGCCAGCACCCCGGGACAGGGGGCTGGAAACACCATATATTTT. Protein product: CASTPGQGAGNTIYF.

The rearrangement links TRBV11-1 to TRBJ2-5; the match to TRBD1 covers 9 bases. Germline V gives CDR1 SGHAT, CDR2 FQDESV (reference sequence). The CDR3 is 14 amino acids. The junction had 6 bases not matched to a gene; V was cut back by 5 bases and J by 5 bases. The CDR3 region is CASSRSTGGETQYF. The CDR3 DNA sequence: TGTGCCAGCAGCCGCTCCACAGGGGGCGAGACCCAGTACTTC.

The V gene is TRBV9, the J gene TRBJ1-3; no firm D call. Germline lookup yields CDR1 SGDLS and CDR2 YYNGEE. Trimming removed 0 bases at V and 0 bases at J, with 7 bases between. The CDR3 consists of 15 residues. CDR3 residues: CASSVGAASGNTIYF. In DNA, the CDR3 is TGTGCCAGCAGCGTAGGAGCCGCCTCTGGAAACACCATATATTTT. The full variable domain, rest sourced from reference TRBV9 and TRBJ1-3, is DSGVTQTPKHLITATGQRVTLRCSPRSGDLSVYWYQQSLDQGLQFLIQYYNGEERAKGNILERFSAQQFPDLHSELNLSSLELGDSALYFCASSVGAASGNTIYFGEGSWLTVV.

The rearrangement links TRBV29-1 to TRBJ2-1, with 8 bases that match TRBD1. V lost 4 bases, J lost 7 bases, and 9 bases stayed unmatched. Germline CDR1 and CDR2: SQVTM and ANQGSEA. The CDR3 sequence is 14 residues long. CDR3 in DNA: TGCAGCGTTGCCCAGGGGGCGGCGGGAAATGAGCAGTTCTTC. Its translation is CSVAQGAAGNEQFF.

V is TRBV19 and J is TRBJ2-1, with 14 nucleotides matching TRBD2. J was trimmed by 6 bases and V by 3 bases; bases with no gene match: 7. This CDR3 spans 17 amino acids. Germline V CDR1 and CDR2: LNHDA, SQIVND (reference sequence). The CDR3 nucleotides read TGTGCCAGTAGTATCCACGGGACTAGCGGGAGTTCCAATGAGCAGTTCTTC. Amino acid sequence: CASSIHGTSGSSNEQFF.

CDR3 coding DNA: TGCGCCAGCAGCTCCGGACTAGCGGGGAACACAGATACGCAGTATTTT. Translation: CASSSGLAGNTDTQYF. The rearrangement joins TRBV5-1 to TRBJ2-3; 12 bases align to TRBD2. V dropped 3 bases and J dropped 2; count of bases not matched to a gene: 4. CDR3 length equals 16 residues. Germline loops: CDR1 SGHRS, CDR2 YFSETQ.

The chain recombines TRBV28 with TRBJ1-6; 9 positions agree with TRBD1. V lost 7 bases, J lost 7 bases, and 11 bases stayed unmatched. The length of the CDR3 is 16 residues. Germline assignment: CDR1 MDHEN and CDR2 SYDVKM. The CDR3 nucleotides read TGTGCCAGCAACCCCCCCGGGACAGGGATAAATTCACCCCTCCACTTT. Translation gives CASNPPGTGINSPLHF.

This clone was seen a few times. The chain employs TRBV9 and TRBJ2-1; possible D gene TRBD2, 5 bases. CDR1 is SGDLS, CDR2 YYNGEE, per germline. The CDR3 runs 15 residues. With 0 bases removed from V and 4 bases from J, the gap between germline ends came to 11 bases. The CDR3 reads CASSVGGPSYNEQFF. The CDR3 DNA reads TGTGCCAGCAGCGTAGGCGGGCCGTCTTACAATGAGCAGTTCTTC.

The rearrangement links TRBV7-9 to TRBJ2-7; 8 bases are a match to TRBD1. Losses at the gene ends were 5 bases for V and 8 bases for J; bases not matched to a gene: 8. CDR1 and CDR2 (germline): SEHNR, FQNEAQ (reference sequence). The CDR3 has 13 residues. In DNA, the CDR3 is TGTGCCAGCAGCAGTACCGACAGGGGCCAGCAGTACTTC. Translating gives CASSSTDRGQQYF. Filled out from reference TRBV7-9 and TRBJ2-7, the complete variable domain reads DTGVSQNPRHKITKRGQNVTFRCDPISEHNRLYWYRQTLGQGPEFLTYFQNEAQLEKSRLLSDRFSAERPKGSFSTLEIQRTEQGDSAMYLCASSSTDRGQQYFGPGTRLTVT.

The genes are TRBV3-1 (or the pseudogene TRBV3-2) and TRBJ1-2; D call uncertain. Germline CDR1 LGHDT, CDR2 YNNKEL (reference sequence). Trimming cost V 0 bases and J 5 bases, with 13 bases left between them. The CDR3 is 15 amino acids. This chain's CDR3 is CASSQEVTVGYGYTF. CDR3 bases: TGTGCCAGCAGCCAAGAGGTGACCGTCGGGTATGGCTACACCTTC.

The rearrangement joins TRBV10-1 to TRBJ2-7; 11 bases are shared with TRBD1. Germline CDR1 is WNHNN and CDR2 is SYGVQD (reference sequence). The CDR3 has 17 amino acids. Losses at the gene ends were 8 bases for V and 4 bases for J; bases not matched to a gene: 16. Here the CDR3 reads CASFPLTRTGGEYEQYF. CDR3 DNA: TGCGCCAGCTTCCCTCTTACTCGGACAGGGGGCGAATACGAGCAGTACTTC.

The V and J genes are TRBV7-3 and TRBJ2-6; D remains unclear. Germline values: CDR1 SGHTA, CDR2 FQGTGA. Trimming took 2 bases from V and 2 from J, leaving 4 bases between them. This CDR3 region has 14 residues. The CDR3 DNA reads TGTGCCAGCAGCTTAGGGCCTGGGGCCAACGTCCTGACTTTC. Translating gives CASSLGPGANVLTF.

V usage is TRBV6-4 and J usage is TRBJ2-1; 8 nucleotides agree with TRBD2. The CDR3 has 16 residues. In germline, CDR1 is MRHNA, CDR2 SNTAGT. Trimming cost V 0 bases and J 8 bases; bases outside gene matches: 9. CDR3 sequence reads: CASSDSRGAVSDEQFF. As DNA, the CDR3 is TGTGCCAGCAGTGACTCGCGGGGGGCGGTGAGCGATGAGCAGTTCTTC.

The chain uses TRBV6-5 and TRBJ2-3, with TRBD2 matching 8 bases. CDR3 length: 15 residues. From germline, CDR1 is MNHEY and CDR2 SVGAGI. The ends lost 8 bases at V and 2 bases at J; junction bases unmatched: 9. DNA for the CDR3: TGTGCCAGCGCCTCGGGGGGGACGGTCACAGATACGCAGTATTTT. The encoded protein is CASASGGTVTDTQYF.

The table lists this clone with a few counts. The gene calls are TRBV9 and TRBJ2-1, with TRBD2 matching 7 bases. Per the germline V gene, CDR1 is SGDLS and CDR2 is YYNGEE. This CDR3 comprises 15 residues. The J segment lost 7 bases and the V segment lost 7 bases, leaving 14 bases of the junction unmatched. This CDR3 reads CASSPFYGRMNEQFF. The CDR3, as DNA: TGTGCCAGCTCCCCGTTTTACGGGAGGATGAATGAGCAGTTCTTC.

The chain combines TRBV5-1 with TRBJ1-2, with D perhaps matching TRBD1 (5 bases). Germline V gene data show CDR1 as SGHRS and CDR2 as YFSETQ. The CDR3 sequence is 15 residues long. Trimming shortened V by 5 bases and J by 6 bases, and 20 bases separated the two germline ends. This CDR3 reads CASRGVSPGEDGYTF. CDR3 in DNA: TGCGCCAGCAGAGGGGTCTCGCCGGGGGAGGATGGCTACACCTTC.

The CDR3 DNA sequence: TGTGCCAGCAGAGGGACTAGCGGGACAGGGGAGCTGTTTTTT. Amino acid sequence: CASRGTSGTGELFF. The rearrangement links TRBV2 to TRBJ2-2; 13 nucleotides agree with TRBD2. CDR1 is SNHLY and CDR2 is FYNNEI in the germline V gene. J was trimmed by 8 bases and V by 6 bases; bases with no gene match: 3. There are 14 residues in the CDR3.